The sequence of this T cell receptor beta chain was determined in a study of metastatic and nonmetastatic thyroid tumors. Study results and caveats: In blood and tumor, TCR beta diversity was reportedly significantly higher in malignant thyroid tumors than in benign nodules.

With MiXCR, TCRdb reprocessed the PCR reads. The profile shows roughly 33,000 clones, roughly 18% of them singletons. This clone was observed at least ten times. Its antigen is unidentified. The CDR3 runs 15 residues. Trimming cost V 0 bases and J 4 bases, with 14 bases left between them. Looked up from germline, CDR1 is DFQATT and CDR2 is SNEGSKA (reference sequence). The entire patient cohort was treatment-naive prior to thyroid surgery. The gene calls are TRBV20-1 and TRBJ2-3, with D perhaps matching TRBD2 (6 bases). The sequence came from a female donor with papillary thyroid cancer or a benign thyroid nodule (not recorded which). Some clones in this sample may be carry-over from other donors' samples. Sequencing input: blood. The CDR3 DNA is TGCAGTGCTAGAGATTTAGCGGAAGCAGCAGATACGCAGTATTTT. Translated, it gives CSARDLAEAADTQYF.